The clone carrying this TCR beta chain has only a few counts. Libraries were prepared by immunoSEQ multiplex PCR; TCRdb keeps only in-frame clonotypes and omits some of them. The sample consists of over 40,000 clones, around 92% of them appearing once. The sample originates from a study of blood T cell repertoires in COVID-19. In the study overall: Acute and convalescent COVID-19 samples came from the United States, Italy and Spain.

The germline gives CDR1 MNHNS, CDR2 SASEGT. The CDR3 spans 16 residues. Trimming left V 3 bases short and J 0 bases short, with 9 bases between. This rearrangement joins TRBV6-1 to TRBJ1-6; D remains unclear. The source is a human donor in a cohort sampled during active COVID-19. The specimen was peripheral blood. Here the CDR3 reads CASSDRGISYNSPLHF. The CDR3 DNA follows: TGTGCCAGCAGTGACCGAGGAATCTCCTATAATTCACCCCTCCACTTT.